A selection of T cell receptor beta chains follows, all from one sample in a study of shared clonotypes between healthy human individuals. Method: immunoSEQ multiplex PCR; TCRdb's copy keeps in-frame clones and lacks some. This sample has some 1 million clones, with 65% to 80% found just once. The source material was memory CD4+ T cells sorted from blood. The receptors were sampled from a man younger than 30 in good health. Each CDR3 is given with its conserved first and last residue. Each record gives: J gene, D gene, clone size, V gene, CDR3 DNA, CDR3 protein. The D gene is left open where the match is weak. A row's size may be missing; if present it is once, few, many or a size class.

j_gene: TRBJ2-1
d_gene: TRBD1
abundance: few
v_gene: TRBV5-4
CDR3nt: TGTGCCAGCAGCAATGACAGGGGGCGGGTGGATGAGCAGTTCTTC
CDR3aa: CASSNDRGRVDEQFF

j_gene: TRBJ2-7
d_gene: .
abundance: many
v_gene: TRBV10-2
CDR3nt: TGCGCCAGCAGTGCTGCACGAGTTGCTTACGAGCAGTACTTC
CDR3aa: CASSAARVAYEQYF

j_gene: TRBJ1-1
d_gene: TRBD1
abundance: .
v_gene: TRBV7-9
CDR3nt: TGTGCCAGCAGACAGACAGGGTTGGGTACTGAAGCTTTCTTT
CDR3aa: CASRQTGLGTEAFF

j_gene: TRBJ1-1
d_gene: TRBD1
abundance: once
v_gene: TRBV10-3
CDR3nt: TGTGCCATCAGTCCGGGACAGGGGAACACTGAAGCTTTCTTT
CDR3aa: CAISPGQGNTEAFF

j_gene: TRBJ2-7
d_gene: .
abundance: many
v_gene: TRBV5-1
CDR3nt: TGCGCCAGCAGCTTGGATCGGAGGAGCTCCGAGCAGTACTTC
CDR3aa: CASSLDRRSSEQYF

j_gene: TRBJ2-3
d_gene: .
abundance: .
v_gene: TRBV10-3
CDR3nt: TGTGCCATCAGTGCGGGTAGAGGGGGTGGAGATACGCAGTATTTT
CDR3aa: CAISAGRGGGDTQYF

j_gene: TRBJ2-3
d_gene: .
abundance: few
v_gene: TRBV9
CDR3nt: TGTGCCAGCAGCGTAGCGGGGGAGTGGGATACGCAGTATTTT
CDR3aa: CASSVAGEWDTQYF

j_gene: TRBJ1-5
d_gene: .
abundance: few
v_gene: TRBV4-1
CDR3nt: TGCGCCAGCAGCCCGATTAGGATGGATCAGCCCCAGCATTTT
CDR3aa: CASSPIRMDQPQHF

j_gene: TRBJ1-2
d_gene: .
abundance: .
v_gene: TRBV10-1
CDR3nt: TGCGCCAGCAGTGCCGACCGGTACTATGGCTACACCTTC
CDR3aa: CASSADRYYGYTF

j_gene: TRBJ1-2
d_gene: .
abundance: .
v_gene: TRBV5-1
CDR3nt: TGCGCCAGCAGCTTAACCACAGGGAATGTTAACTATGGCTACACCTTC
CDR3aa: CASSLTTGNVNYGYTF

j_gene: TRBJ2-6
d_gene: TRBD2
abundance: .
v_gene: TRBV7-9
CDR3nt: TGTGCCAGCAGCAAACACGGGGGGAACTCTGGGGCCAACGTCCTGACTTTC
CDR3aa: CASSKHGGNSGANVLTF

j_gene: TRBJ1-6
d_gene: TRBD1
abundance: few
v_gene: TRBV7-8
CDR3nt: TGTGCCAGCAGCCCCAGGGGGGTTAGATCACCCCTCCACTTT
CDR3aa: CASSPRGVRSPLHF

j_gene: TRBJ2-1
d_gene: .
abundance: .
v_gene: TRBV5-1
CDR3nt: TGCGCCAGCAGCTTAATGGGCAGCCGCCACAATGAGCAGTTCTTC
CDR3aa: CASSLMGSRHNEQFF

j_gene: TRBJ2-7
d_gene: .
abundance: few
v_gene: TRBV28
CDR3nt: TGTGCCAGCTCACCGGACCCTTACGAGCAGTACTTC
CDR3aa: CASSPDPYEQYF

j_gene: TRBJ2-1
d_gene: TRBD2
abundance: .
v_gene: TRBV10-2
CDR3nt: TGCGCCAGTTCGGGACTAGCAAACAATGAGCAGTTCTTC
CDR3aa: CASSGLANNEQFF

j_gene: TRBJ2-5
d_gene: TRBD2
abundance: .
v_gene: TRBV9
CDR3nt: TGTGCCAGCAGCGTCGGACTAGCGGGAGAGACCCAGTACTTC
CDR3aa: CASSVGLAGETQYF

j_gene: TRBJ1-2
d_gene: .
abundance: .
v_gene: TRBV28
CDR3nt: TGTGCCAGCAGCTTGAGAGGGGGCTATGGCTACACCTTC
CDR3aa: CASSLRGGYGYTF

j_gene: TRBJ2-7
d_gene: .
abundance: .
v_gene: TRBV10-3
CDR3nt: TGTGCCATCAGTTTTTCGACAGAGAGCTCCTACGAGCAGTACTTC
CDR3aa: CAISFSTESSYEQYF

j_gene: TRBJ2-2
d_gene: .
abundance: .
v_gene: TRBV12-5
CDR3nt: TGTGCTAGTGGTTTGTCACACGGGGAAGTAATACCCGGGGAGCTGTTTTTT
CDR3aa: CASGLSHGEVIPGELFF

j_gene: TRBJ2-7
d_gene: TRBD2
abundance: .
v_gene: TRBV7-2
CDR3nt: TGTGCCAGCAGCTTAGAAGCGGGAGCTTCCTACGAGCAGTACTTC
CDR3aa: CASSLEAGASYEQYF

j_gene: TRBJ1-2
d_gene: .
abundance: .
v_gene: TRBV27
CDR3nt: TGTGCCAGCAGTTTGCGGGGGGCTGACTATGGCTACACCTTC
CDR3aa: CASSLRGADYGYTF

j_gene: TRBJ1-2
d_gene: TRBD1
abundance: .
v_gene: TRBV7-9
CDR3nt: TGTGCCAGCAGCTTAGCAGGGGGCGGTCATGGCTACACCTTC
CDR3aa: CASSLAGGGHGYTF

j_gene: TRBJ1-4
d_gene: .
abundance: .
v_gene: TRBV12-2
CDR3nt: TGTGCAAGTCGCTTAGGGGACAGGTCAACTAATGAAAAACTGTTTTTT
CDR3aa: CASRLGDRSTNEKLFF

j_gene: TRBJ2-7
d_gene: TRBD1
abundance: .
v_gene: TRBV5-6
CDR3nt: TGTGCCAGCAGCGAGACCAGGGGGTACACCTACGAGCAGTACTTC
CDR3aa: CASSETRGYTYEQYF

j_gene: TRBJ2-1
d_gene: TRBD1
abundance: .
v_gene: TRBV11-2
CDR3nt: TGTGCCAGCGGCCAAGGGCCTGGGACAGGGGGCCTCGGGGGGCAGTTCTTC
CDR3aa: CASGQGPGTGGLGGQFF

j_gene: TRBJ2-2
d_gene: .
abundance: once
v_gene: TRBV4-1
CDR3nt: TGCGCCAGCAGCCACCCGGAGACTAAGATGACCGGGGAGCTGTTTTTT
CDR3aa: CASSHPETKMTGELFF

j_gene: TRBJ2-5
d_gene: TRBD1
abundance: .
v_gene: TRBV5-1
CDR3nt: TGCGCCAGCAGCCCGCGGACAGGGCCCCCAAAGGAGACCCAGTACTTC
CDR3aa: CASSPRTGPPKETQYF